A selection of T cell receptor beta chains follows, all from one sample in a study of blood T cells in healthy people across ages. One entry per CDR3 protein, called by TCRdb with MiXCR from the 5' RACE reads. This sample has around 1,700,000 distinct CDR3 sequences, with 28% found just once. The sequencing input was blood. The receptors originated from a woman in her twenties or thirties in good health. Each CDR3 is given with its conserved first and last residue. D genes are given only for firm matches. The size of a clone is reported for some rows only, either as once, few or many, or as a class for expanded clones.

j_call d_call clone_size v_call cdr3_aa cdr3_nt
TRBJ2-5 TRBD2 . TRBV20-1 CSARDPAGDETQYF TGCAGTGCTAGAGATCCCGCGGGAGATGAGACCCAGTACTTC
TRBJ1-2 . . TRBV28 CASSLMIGYGYTF TGTGCCAGCAGTTTAATGATCGGCTATGGCTACACCTTC
TRBJ2-5 . . TRBV7-9 CASSSVGVRETQYF TGTGCCAGCAGCTCCGTAGGGGTTAGAGAGACCCAGTACTTC
TRBJ2-3 . many TRBV5-1 CASSTEGRGFTDTQYF TGCGCCAGCAGCACCGAGGGTCGGGGGTTCACAGATACGCAGTATTTT
TRBJ2-3 . . TRBV4-1 CASSHSGFNTDTQYF TGCGCCAGCAGCCATTCGGGATTCAACACAGATACGCAGTATTTT
TRBJ1-6 TRBD1 . TRBV2 CASSDPAGTGGSPLHF TGTGCCAGCAGTGACCCCGCGGGTACAGGGGGTTCACCCCTCCACTTT
TRBJ1-5 TRBD1 . TRBV19 CASRRDRSGDQPQHF TGTGCCAGTAGGAGGGACAGGAGTGGGGATCAGCCCCAGCATTTT
TRBJ2-4 . few TRBV5-1 CASSQNAGSTGGAKNIQYF TGCGCCAGCAGCCAAAATGCTGGGTCAACCGGCGGAGCCAAAAACATTCAGTACTTC
TRBJ2-7 . few TRBV27 CASKTAGARDEQYF TGTGCCAGCAAGACTGCCGGGGCTAGGGACGAGCAGTACTTC
TRBJ2-3 . . TRBV12-3/TRBV12-4 CASVKGPSTDTQYF TGTGCCAGCGTCAAGGGCCCTAGCACAGATACGCAGTATTTT
TRBJ2-1 . many TRBV29-1 CSVGEDSYNEQFF TGCAGCGTTGGAGAGGACTCCTACAATGAGCAGTTCTTC
TRBJ2-5 TRBD1 . TRBV12-3/TRBV12-4 CASSLYRGFQETQYF TGTGCCAGCAGTTTGTACAGGGGGTTTCAAGAGACCCAGTACTTC
TRBJ1-1 . . TRBV9 CASRGEEAEAFF TGTGCCAGCAGAGGGGAGGAGGCTGAAGCTTTCTTT
TRBJ2-5 . many TRBV20-1 CSARGGTDFETQYF TGCAGTGCTAGAGGGGGGACGGACTTTGAGACCCAGTACTTC
TRBJ2-1 . . TRBV5-1 CASSLDRVADEQFF TGCGCCAGCAGCTTGGACCGGGTAGCGGATGAGCAGTTCTTC
TRBJ1-4 . . TRBV5-1 CASSLVGEPEKLFF TGCGCCAGCAGCTTGGTTGGGGAGCCCGAAAAACTGTTTTTT